This is a list of T cell receptor beta chains from one sample in a study of blood T cell repertoires in COVID-19. The assay was immunoSEQ multiplex PCR, and TCRdb's table has in-frame clones only and misses some. Here the sample spans tens of thousands of clones, 89% being singletons. The sequencing sample was made of peripheral blood. The receptor set was obtained from a human donor in a cohort sampled during active COVID-19. Each CDR3 is given with its conserved first and last residue. A D gene is named only where the DNA matches it firmly. Clone size is stated in some rows and not others, as once, few, many or a class when expanded.

D	size	length	V	J	DNA	CDR3
TRBD2	-	17	TRBV4-1	TRBJ2-2	TGCGCCAGCAGCCAAGGTTTCGGGACTAGCGGCCCCGGGGAGCTGTTTTTT	CASSQGFGTSGPGELFF
-	once	14	TRBV5-4	TRBJ1-5	TGTGCCAGCAGCGTACAGGGATCTAATCAGCCCCAGCATTTT	CASSVQGSNQPQHF
-	-	12	TRBV19	TRBJ1-5	TGTGCCAGTAGTTCTAGAAATCAGCCCCAGCATTTT	CASSSRNQPQHF
-	-	15	TRBV18	TRBJ2-5	TGTGCCAGCTCACCATACACCCGTAACCAAGAGACCCAGTACTTC	CASSPYTRNQETQYF
TRBD1	-	16	TRBV2	TRBJ1-5	TGTGCCAGCAGGTGGGACAGGGGCGGTGACAATCAGCCCCAGCATTTT	CASRWDRGGDNQPQHF
-	-	13	TRBV6-5	TRBJ1-4	TGTGCCAGCTCGAGAGCGACTAATGAAAAACTGTTTTTT	CASSRATNEKLFF
TRBD2	-	16	TRBV7-3	TRBJ2-1	TGTGCCAGCAGCTTATTTGGGACTAGCGGGGGTGATGAGCAGTTCTTC	CASSLFGTSGGDEQFF
-	-	14	TRBV7-9	TRBJ2-1	TGTGCCAGCAGCCCACAGACCATATACAATGAGCAGTTCTTC	CASSPQTIYNEQFF
-	-	14	TRBV28	TRBJ1-1	TGTGCCAGCAGTTTAGTGGCAGAGAACACTGAAGCTTTCTTT	CASSLVAENTEAFF
-	-	15	TRBV4-3	TRBJ2-2	TGCGCCAGCAGCCAAGATTATGCGGGCACCGGGGAGCTGTTTTTT	CASSQDYAGTGELFF
-	-	13	TRBV29-1	TRBJ1-2	TGCAGCGCTCAGACAGGCACTGACCGTGGCTACACCTTC	CSAQTGTDRGYTF
-	-	15	TRBV7-2	TRBJ1-2	TGTGCCAGCAGCTTAGAGGTCGGGGATCGCTATGGCTACACCTTC	CASSLEVGDRYGYTF
-	-	12	TRBV6-2/TRBV6-3	TRBJ2-1	TGTGCCAGCAGTTACTCGGGAGTCGTCGAGTTCTTC	CASSYSGVVEFF
TRBD2	-	16	TRBV7-7	TRBJ2-3	TGTGCCAGCAGCCTAGGACTAGCGGGAGCTACAGATACGCAGTATTTT	CASSLGLAGATDTQYF
TRBD1	-	15	TRBV6-5	TRBJ2-5	TGTGCCAGCAGCCAAGACGACAGGGTCCAGGAGACCCAGTACTTC	CASSQDDRVQETQYF
TRBD2	once	16	TRBV6-4	TRBJ2-5	TGTGCCAGCAGTGCTACGGGTCTAGCGGGGGGAGAGACCCAGTACTTC	CASSATGLAGGETQYF
TRBD1	-	15	TRBV5-1	TRBJ2-5	TGCGCCAGCAGCCCGGGACAGGGGCGTTCAGAGACCCAGTACTTC	CASSPGQGRSETQYF
TRBD2	-	16	TRBV4-3	TRBJ2-2	TGCGCCAGCAGCCAAGTCGCTAGCGGGAGGATCAGGGAGCTGTTTTTT	CASSQVASGRIRELFF
TRBD2	-	13	TRBV19	TRBJ2-3	TGTGCCAGTAGTGGACTAGTCGGAGATACGCAGTATTTT	CASSGLVGDTQYF
-	-	15	TRBV7-8	TRBJ1-1	TGTGCCAGCAGCTTAGCTTCGGGAGTGAACACTGAAGCTTTCTTT	CASSLASGVNTEAFF
-	-	14	TRBV11-1	TRBJ1-1	TGTGCCAGCAGCTTAGTGCCGAGGGCCACTGAAGCTTTCTTT	CASSLVPRATEAFF
-	-	16	TRBV19	TRBJ2-3	TGTGCCAGTAGTATACGTAGCGGCACTAGCACAGATACGCAGTATTTT	CASSIRSGTSTDTQYF
TRBD1	-	15	TRBV19	TRBJ1-4	TGTGCCAGTAGGAATCTCGGGACAGGGGAAGAAAAACTGTTTTTT	CASRNLGTGEEKLFF
-	-	14	TRBV29-1	TRBJ2-1	TGCAGCGTGCACGAGCGTGCCTCCTACAATGAGCAGTTCTTC	CSVHERASYNEQFF
-	-	15	TRBV7-3	TRBJ2-7	TGTGCCAGCAGCTTAGGAGGGGAAGGCGCCTACGAGCAGTACTTC	CASSLGGEGAYEQYF
TRBD1	-	15	TRBV6-2/TRBV6-3	TRBJ2-7	TGTGCCAGCAGTTACGCGCACGGGACAGGGTCCGAGCAGTACTTC	CASSYAHGTGSEQYF
-	-	16	TRBV7-8	TRBJ2-2	TGTGCCAGCAGCTTCCGGGGCGGGGCGAACACCGGGGAGCTGTTTTTT	CASSFRGGANTGELFF
-	-	16	TRBV19	TRBJ1-2	TGTGCCAGTAGTCGGCGGGGGGACCCGGGGGACTATGGCTACACCTTC	CASSRRGDPGDYGYTF
-	-	15	TRBV1	TRBJ2-7	TGCACCAGCAGCTGCCGACTAGCGGGCATCTACGAGCAGTACTTC	CTSSCRLAGIYEQYF
TRBD1	few	16	TRBV7-8	TRBJ1-4	TGTGCCAGCAGCTTAGTCACAGGGGGAGATAGCGAAAAACTGTTTTTT	CASSLVTGGDSEKLFF
-	once	14	TRBV4-3	TRBJ2-7	TGCGCCAGCAGCCAAGATTGGCCGATCTACGAGCAGTACTTC	CASSQDWPIYEQYF
-	-	14	TRBV4-3	TRBJ1-1	TGCGCCAGCAGCCAAGATCTCCCTAACACTGAAGCTTTCTTT	CASSQDLPNTEAFF
-	-	15	TRBV29-1	TRBJ2-3	TGCTCAGCCTCCCCGCCGGGTTATGCTTTAGATACGCAGTATTTT	CSASPPGYALDTQYF
-	once	14	TRBV3-1/TRBV3-2	TRBJ1-1	TGTGCCAGCAGCCCACAGGTTTCGAACACTGAAGCTTTCTTT	CASSPQVSNTEAFF
TRBD1	-	15	TRBV28	TRBJ1-1	TGTGCCAGCAGTTTTGACAGGGATATGGGCACTGAAGCTTTCTTT	CASSFDRDMGTEAFF
-	-	16	TRBV7-2	TRBJ2-5	TGTGCCAGCAGCATGCCGGGGTGGTACGTCCAAGAGACCCAGTACTTC	CASSMPGWYVQETQYF
TRBD1	-	17	TRBV5-8	TRBJ1-2	TGTGCCAGCAGCCCACGGACAGGGAGGGGCGCCGGCTATGGCTACACCTTC	CASSPRTGRGAGYGYTF
-	-	11	TRBV28	TRBJ2-5	TGTGCCAGCAGTTCTCCAGAGACCCAGTACTTC	CASSSPETQYF
TRBD1	-	19	TRBV5-6	TRBJ1-1	TGTGCCAGCAGGGTTAACAGGGGATGGCCTCTGAACGTGAACACTGAAGCTTTCTTT	CASRVNRGWPLNVNTEAFF
-	-	12	TRBV6-5	TRBJ2-3	TGTGCCAGCAGTCGGGATACAGATACGCAGTATTTT	CASSRDTDTQYF
TRBD2	-	18	TRBV5-1	TRBJ2-3	TGCGCCAGCAGCTTGGCAATAGCGGGGGCTAGAGGCACAGATACGCAGTATTTT	CASSLAIAGARGTDTQYF
-	-	14	TRBV5-6	TRBJ2-3	TGTGCCAGCAGCTTGGTTGGTATCGGAGATACGCAGTATTTT	CASSLVGIGDTQYF
-	few	14	TRBV5-1	TRBJ2-3	TGCGCCAGCAGCAACAGGGCCCGCACAGATACGCAGTATTTT	CASSNRARTDTQYF
TRBD1	-	17	TRBV7-9	TRBJ2-6	TGTGCCAGCAGCGAGACAGGGAGTCTGTCTGGGGCCAACGTCCTGACTTTC	CASSETGSLSGANVLTF
-	once	15	TRBV10-2	TRBJ2-4	TGCGCCAGCAGGGACAGTACACTAGCCAAAAACATTCAGTACTTC	CASRDSTLAKNIQYF
-	-	15	TRBV6-1	TRBJ2-3	TGTGCCAGCAGTGAGGGGGGGCTAAGCACAGATACGCAGTATTTT	CASSEGGLSTDTQYF
-	-	16	TRBV7-9	TRBJ2-6	TGTGCCAGCAGCACCCCCCGGGACTCTGGGGCCAACGTCCTGACTTTC	CASSTPRDSGANVLTF
-	-	16	TRBV15	TRBJ1-4	TGTGCCACCAGCAGAGATCGGGGGGTTCTTAATGAAAAACTGTTTTTT	CATSRDRGVLNEKLFF
TRBD2	-	18	TRBV5-6	TRBJ2-3	TGTGCCAGCAGCTTGGCCGGATTCCAGCGGGGGATCACAGATACGCAGTATTTT	CASSLAGFQRGITDTQYF
-	once	12	TRBV15	TRBJ1-2	TGTGCCACCAGCAGAGTAGGGGTTGGCTACACCTTC	CATSRVGVGYTF
TRBD1	-	13	TRBV30	TRBJ1-2	TGTGCCTGGAGTCGGGACAGGCCCTATGGCTACACCTTC	CAWSRDRPYGYTF
-	few	15	TRBV4-2	TRBJ1-5	TGTGCCAGCAGCCAAGATTTGAGGTCCCATCAGCCCCAGCATTTT	CASSQDLRSHQPQHF
-	-	13	TRBV12-3/TRBV12-4	TRBJ2-5	TGTGCCAGCAGCCAGACTAGATGGGAGACCCAGTACTTC	CASSQTRWETQYF
-	-	16	TRBV4-1	TRBJ2-5	TGCGCCAGCAGCGGGGGGAACTCTTGGTACCAAGAGACCCAGTACTTC	CASSGGNSWYQETQYF